What follows are 8 T cell receptor beta chains derived from one specimen sequenced in a study of blood T cell repertoires in COVID-19. Using immunoSEQ multiplex PCR, the repertoire was profiled, and TCRdb retains in-frame clones only, with some absent. The sample lists 90,000 or so clones; less than 80% were seen once. Sample: peripheral blood. The receptors shown here come from a woman of 80 years or more with acute or convalescent COVID-19.

The genes are TRBV2 and TRBJ1-5, with 8 bases lining up with TRBD1. CDR1 is SNHLY and CDR2 is FYNNEI in the germline V gene. The length of the CDR3 is 15 residues. Germline trimming cut 5 bases from V and 6 bases from J; bases unmatched to any gene: 9. CDR3 in DNA: TGTGCCAGCAGTTCAACGCAGGGGGCGCGTCAGCCCCAGCATTTT. Translation: CASSSTQGARQPQHF.

The gene calls are TRBV7-3 and TRBJ1-2, with D possibly TRBD1 on 5 matching bases. The CDR3 is made up of 13 amino acids. Germline V gives CDR1 SGHTA, CDR2 FQGTGA. V was pared by 2 bases and J by 8 bases, with 12 bases between. CDR3 loop: CASSLGGDGGYTF. The CDR3 DNA sequence: TGTGCCAGCAGCTTAGGGGGGGATGGCGGCTACACCTTC.

This chain joins TRBV25-1 and TRBJ2-3, with 11 bases matching TRBD1. Trimming took 6 bases from V and 3 from J; bases not matched to a gene: 2. CDR1 and CDR2 (germline): MGHDK, SYGVNS. The CDR3 contains 14 residues. The CDR3 DNA follows: TGTGCCAGCAGGGGACAGGGGGGGACAGATACGCAGTATTTT. Protein product: CASRGQGGTDTQYF.

The chain is built from TRBV7-6 and TRBJ2-5; 7 nucleotides align to TRBD2. The CDR3 has 15 amino acids. J gave up 2 bases and V 6 bases, and 9 bases lay outside the gene matches. In germline, CDR1 is SGHVS, CDR2 FNYEAQ. The CDR3 reads CASRYRGDQQETQYF. The CDR3 DNA sequence: TGTGCCAGCAGATATCGGGGGGACCAACAAGAGACCCAGTACTTC.

The chain couples TRBV3-1 (or the pseudogene TRBV3-2) to TRBJ1-2; 8 bases align to TRBD1. V lost 4 bases, J lost 2 bases, and 6 bases stayed unmatched. In germline, CDR1 is LGHDT, CDR2 YNNKEL (reference sequence). This CDR3 contains 15 residues. The DNA of the CDR3 is TGTGCCAGCAGCCCCCTTGACAGGGGCAACTATGGCTACACCTTC. This encodes CASSPLDRGNYGYTF.

The chain couples TRBV4-2 to TRBJ1-2; 9 bases line up with TRBD1. Per germline, CDR1 LGHNA and CDR2 YNFKEQ. This CDR3 is built from 16 residues. V lost 4 bases to trimming and J lost 4 bases; unmatched junction nucleotides: 10. CDR3 sequence reads: CASSLHSDRGGYGYTF. CDR3 bases: TGTGCCAGCAGCCTTCACTCGGACAGGGGAGGCTATGGCTACACCTTC.

This clone came up once. The chain joins TRBV30 to TRBJ2-3; the D gene is possibly TRBD1 (6 bases). V was shortened by 3 bases and J by 5 bases, with 12 bases between the two germline ends. Germline CDR1 GTSNPN, CDR2 SVGIG (reference sequence). The length of the CDR3 is 13 residues. The CDR3 here is CAWRPSGQDTQYF. CDR3 DNA: TGTGCCTGGAGACCGTCGGGACAAGATACGCAGTATTTT. Using reference TRBV30 and TRBJ2-3 for the parts outside the CDR3, the full variable domain is SQTIHQWPATLVQPVGSPLSLECTVEGTSNPNLYWYRQAAGRGLQLLFYSVGIGQISSEVPQNLSASRPQDRQFILSSKKLLLSDSGFYLCAWRPSGQDTQYFGPGTRLTVL.

This chain links TRBV7-2 with TRBJ1-1; possible D gene TRBD1, 5 bases. V was cut by 1 base and J by 1 base, with 16 bases left in between. Germline V CDR1 and CDR2: SGHTA, FQGNSA. There are 17 residues in the CDR3. The DNA of the CDR3 is TGTGCCAGCAGCTTAGATCGGCCAGGGAGGGCGAACACTGAAGCTTTCTTT. Residues: CASSLDRPGRANTEAFF.